Following are 2 T cell receptor beta chains from one sample sequenced in a study of Graves' ophthalmopathy and Graves' hyperthyroidism (dated by TCRdb to 2017 to 2018). The listed sequencing device is Illumina HiSeq 2000. For repertoire sequencing, the TCR beta CDR3 regions were amplified from RNA transcripts. A first-round RT-PCR used HTBI primers with the Qiagen OneStep RT-PCR kit, followed by a second-round multiplex PCR, size selection and purification. TCRdb redid the processing of the public reads, applying fastp at Q25 and MiXCR, and retained in-frame beta chains. Rows merge per CDR3 protein into single entries with the most common DNA and genes. Present in this sample are some 400,000 distinct CDR3 sequences, around 19% of which were seen just once. The ten largest clones represent approximately 1.4% of the sample. The material sequenced was peripheral blood. Receptors originate from a woman under 30 with Graves' ophthalmopathy. Donor details come from another sample of the same person, matched by shared clones.

This clonotype has a count of ten or more. The genes are TRBV20-1 and TRBJ1-5; D is perhaps TRBD1 (5 bases). Trimming left V 3 bases short and J 6 bases short, with 18 bases between. Germline CDR1 and CDR2: DFQATT and SNEGSKA (reference sequence). This CDR3 contains 15 residues. CDR3 in DNA: TGCAGTGCTAGGGGAGGGTCAGGGACGGCTCAGCCCCAGCATTTT. Protein: CSARGGSGTAQPQHF.

The rearrangement links TRBV6-2 or TRBV6-3 to TRBJ2-5; D unclear. This CDR3 spans 14 amino acids. Trimming took off 4 bases at V and 4 bases at J, with 13 bases between the two ends. Germline lookup yields CDR1 MNHEY and CDR2 SVGEGT. The CDR3 here is CASSSPGWRETQYF. The CDR3 DNA is TGTGCCAGCAGTTCGCCGGGTTGGCGAGAGACCCAGTACTTC.